This TCR beta chain originates from a study of T cell responses to AZD1222 COVID-19 vaccine. Overall study results and limits: Spike-specific TCR breadth and depth went up after people got two AZD1222 doses. At 160-218 and 743-854, vaccine-associated CD4 TCRs were dominant, and they spanned spike. Nearly half of spike-specific TCRs reportedly target unmutated variant regions. Repertoire collection took place solely once the T cell response had peaked.

Notes on this clone: Antigen: not known.

Only in-frame clones appear in the TCRdb table, and some are missing; sequencing was by immunoSEQ multiplex PCR. The profile shows 85,000 to 130,000 clones, 70% to 90% of them singletons. The CDR3 covers 13 residues. CDR1 and CDR2 from the germline V gene are MNHEY and SMNVEV (reference sequence). Trimming stripped 3 bases from V and 6 bases from J, with 11 bases between. The TCR was taken from an adult in good health. The chain has TRBV27 and TRBJ1-1; D remains ambiguous. Here the sequenced sample was peripheral blood, taken on day 0 of AZD1222 vaccination. The CDR3 loop is CASSFAIGAEAFF. Written as DNA, the CDR3 is TGTGCCAGCAGTTTTGCGATTGGTGCTGAAGCTTTCTTT.